Ten or more counts support the clone carrying this T cell receptor (beta chain). Its antigen is unidentified. The data are from a study of breast tumors, draining lymph nodes, adjacent tissues. Notes on the study in general: Tumors had less TCR diversity than lymph nodes, more than nontumor tissue. Most tumor T cells seemingly derive from lymph node, then expand in tumor.

Germline V gives CDR1 SEHNR, CDR2 FQNEAQ (reference sequence). This CDR3 region has 13 residues. V was clipped by 2 bases and J by 10 bases, with 14 bases between them. TCRdb passed the multiplex PCR reads through MiXCR, listing each CDR3 protein once. The sample has roughly 11,000 distinct CDR3 sequences, roughly 53% seen once; the top ten hold less than 45%. V gene TRBV7-9 combines with J gene TRBJ1-2; D unclear. The sample consisted of breast tumor tissue. This TCR was recovered from a female donor with breast cancer. Some clones in this sample may be carry-over from other donors' samples. The CDR3 coding sequence is TGTGCCAGCAGCTTAATAGAGCCCCGTGACTACACCTTC. Translating gives CASSLIEPRDYTF.